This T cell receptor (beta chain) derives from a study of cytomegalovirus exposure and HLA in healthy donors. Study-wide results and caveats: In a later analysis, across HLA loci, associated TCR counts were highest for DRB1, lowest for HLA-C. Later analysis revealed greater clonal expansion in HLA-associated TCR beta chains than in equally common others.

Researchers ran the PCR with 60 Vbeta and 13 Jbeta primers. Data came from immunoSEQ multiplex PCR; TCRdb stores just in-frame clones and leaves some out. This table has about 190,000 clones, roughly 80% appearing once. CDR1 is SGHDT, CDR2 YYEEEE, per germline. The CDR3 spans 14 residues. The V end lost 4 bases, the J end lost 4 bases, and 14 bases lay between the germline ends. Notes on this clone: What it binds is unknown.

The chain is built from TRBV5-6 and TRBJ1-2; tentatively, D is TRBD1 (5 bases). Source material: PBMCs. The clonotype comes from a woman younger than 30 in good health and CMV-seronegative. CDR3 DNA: TGTGCCAGCAGCGCTGTGGAGGGACTCTATGGCTACACCTTC. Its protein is CASSAVEGLYGYTF.